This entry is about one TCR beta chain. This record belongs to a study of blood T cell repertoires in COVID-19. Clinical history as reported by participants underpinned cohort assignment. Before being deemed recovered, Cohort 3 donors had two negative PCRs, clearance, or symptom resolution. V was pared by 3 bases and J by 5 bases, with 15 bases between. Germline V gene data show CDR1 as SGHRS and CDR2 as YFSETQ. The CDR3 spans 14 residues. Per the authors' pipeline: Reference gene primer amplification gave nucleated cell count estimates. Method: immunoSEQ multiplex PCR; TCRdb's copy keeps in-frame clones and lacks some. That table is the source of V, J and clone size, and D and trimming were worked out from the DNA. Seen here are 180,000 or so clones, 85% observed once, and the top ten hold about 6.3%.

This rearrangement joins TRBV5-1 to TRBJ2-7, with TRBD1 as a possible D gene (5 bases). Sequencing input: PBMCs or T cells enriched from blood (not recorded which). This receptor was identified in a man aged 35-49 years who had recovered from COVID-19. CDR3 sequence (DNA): TGCGCCAGCAGCTCGGACACGTCTTGGAACGAGCAGTACTTC. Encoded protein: CASSSDTSWNEQYF.